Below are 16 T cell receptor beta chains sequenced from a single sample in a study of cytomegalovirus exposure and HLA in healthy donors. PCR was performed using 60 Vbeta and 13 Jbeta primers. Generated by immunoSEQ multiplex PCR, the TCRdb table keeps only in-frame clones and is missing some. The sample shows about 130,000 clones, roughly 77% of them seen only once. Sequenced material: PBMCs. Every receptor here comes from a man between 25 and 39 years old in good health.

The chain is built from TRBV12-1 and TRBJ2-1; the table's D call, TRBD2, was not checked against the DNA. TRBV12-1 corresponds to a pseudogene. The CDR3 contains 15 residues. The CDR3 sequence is CASSEDFHSYNEQFF. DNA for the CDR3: TGTGCCAGCAGCGAAGACTTCCACTCCTACAATGAGCAGTTCTTC.

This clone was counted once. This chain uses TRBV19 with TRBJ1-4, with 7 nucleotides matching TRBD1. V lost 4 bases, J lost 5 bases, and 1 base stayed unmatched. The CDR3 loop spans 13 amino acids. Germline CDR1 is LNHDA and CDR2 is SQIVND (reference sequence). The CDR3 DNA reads TGTGCCAGTAGTACGACAGGGAATGAAAAACTGTTTTTT. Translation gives CASSTTGNEKLFF.

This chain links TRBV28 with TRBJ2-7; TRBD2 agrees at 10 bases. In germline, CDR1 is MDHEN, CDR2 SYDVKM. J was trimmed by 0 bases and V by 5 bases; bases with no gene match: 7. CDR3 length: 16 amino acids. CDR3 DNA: TGTGCCAGCAGTGGGACTAGCGAAAACCTCTCCTACGAGCAGTACTTC. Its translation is CASSGTSENLSYEQYF.

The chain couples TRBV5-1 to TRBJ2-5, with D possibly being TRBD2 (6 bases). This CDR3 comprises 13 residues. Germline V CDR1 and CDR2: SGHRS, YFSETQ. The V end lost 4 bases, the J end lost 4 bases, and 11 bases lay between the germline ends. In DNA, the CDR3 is TGCGCCAGCAGCGGGGCTAGCGTAGAGACCCAGTACTTC. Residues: CASSGASVETQYF.

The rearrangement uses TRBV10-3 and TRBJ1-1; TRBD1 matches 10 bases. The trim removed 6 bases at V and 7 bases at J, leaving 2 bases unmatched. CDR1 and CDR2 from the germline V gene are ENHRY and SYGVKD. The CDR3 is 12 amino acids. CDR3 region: CAIRDRGDEAFF. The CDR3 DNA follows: TGTGCCATCAGGGACAGGGGGGATGAAGCTTTCTTT.

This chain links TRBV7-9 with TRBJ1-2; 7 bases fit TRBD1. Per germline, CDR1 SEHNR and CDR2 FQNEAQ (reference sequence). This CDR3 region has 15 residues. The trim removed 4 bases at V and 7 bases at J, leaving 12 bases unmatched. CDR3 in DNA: TGTGCCAGCAGCTCGCCTACAGGACAGGTAGCTGGCTACACCTTC. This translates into CASSSPTGQVAGYTF.

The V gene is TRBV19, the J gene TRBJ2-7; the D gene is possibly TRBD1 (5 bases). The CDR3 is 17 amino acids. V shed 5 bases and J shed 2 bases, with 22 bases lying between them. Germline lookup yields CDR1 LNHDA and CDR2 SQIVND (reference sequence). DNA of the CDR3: TGTGCCAGTAGTTCTCCCTCCTACAGGTCCGCGACCTACGAGCAGTACTTC. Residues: CASSSPSYRSATYEQYF.

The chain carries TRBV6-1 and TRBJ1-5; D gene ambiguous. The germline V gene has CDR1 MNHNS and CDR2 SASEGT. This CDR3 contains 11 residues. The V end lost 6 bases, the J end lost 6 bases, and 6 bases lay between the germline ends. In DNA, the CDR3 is TGTGCCAGCAGGGACTTTCAGCCCCAGCATTTT. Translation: CASRDFQPQHF.

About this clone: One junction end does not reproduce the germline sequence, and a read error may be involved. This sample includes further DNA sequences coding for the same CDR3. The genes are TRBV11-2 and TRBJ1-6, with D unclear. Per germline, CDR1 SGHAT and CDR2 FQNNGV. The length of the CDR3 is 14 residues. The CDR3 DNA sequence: TGTGCCAGCAGCCCTACCTATTCGAATTCCCCCCTCCACTTT. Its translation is CASSPTYSNSPLHF.

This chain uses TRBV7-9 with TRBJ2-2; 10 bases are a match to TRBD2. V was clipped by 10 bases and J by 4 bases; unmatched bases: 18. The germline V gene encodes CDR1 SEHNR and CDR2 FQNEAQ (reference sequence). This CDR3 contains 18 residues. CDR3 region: CATPPGELAGVGTGELFF. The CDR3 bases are TGTGCCACCCCCCCGGGGGAGCTAGCGGGAGTTGGCACCGGGGAGCTGTTTTTT.

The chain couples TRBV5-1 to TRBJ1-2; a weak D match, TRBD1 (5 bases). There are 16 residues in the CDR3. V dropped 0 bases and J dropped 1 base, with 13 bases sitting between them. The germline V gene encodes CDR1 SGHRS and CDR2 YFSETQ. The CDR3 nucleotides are TGCGCCAGCAGCTTGGCCAATGGGGGACTTAACTATGGCTACACCTTC. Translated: CASSLANGGLNYGYTF.

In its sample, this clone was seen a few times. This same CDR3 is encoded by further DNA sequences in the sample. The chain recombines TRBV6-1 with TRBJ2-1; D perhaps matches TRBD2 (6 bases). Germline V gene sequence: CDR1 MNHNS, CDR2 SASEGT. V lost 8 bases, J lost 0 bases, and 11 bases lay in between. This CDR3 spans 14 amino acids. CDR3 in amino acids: CASDGGSSYNEQFF. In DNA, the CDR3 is TGTGCCAGCGACGGAGGGAGCTCCTACAATGAGCAGTTCTTC.

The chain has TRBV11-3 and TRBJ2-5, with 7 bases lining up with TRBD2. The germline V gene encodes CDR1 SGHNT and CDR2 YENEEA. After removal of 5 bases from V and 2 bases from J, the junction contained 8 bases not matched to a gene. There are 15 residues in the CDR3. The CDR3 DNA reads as TGTGCCAGCAGCGGAGACGGGGGAGGGCAAGAGACCCAGTACTTC. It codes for CASSGDGGGQETQYF.

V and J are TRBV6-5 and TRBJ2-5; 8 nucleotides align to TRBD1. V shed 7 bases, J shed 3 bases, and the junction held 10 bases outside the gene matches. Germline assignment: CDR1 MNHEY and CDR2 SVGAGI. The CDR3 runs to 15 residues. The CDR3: CASKFDRGGKETQYF. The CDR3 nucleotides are TGTGCCAGCAAGTTCGACAGGGGTGGAAAAGAGACCCAGTACTTC.

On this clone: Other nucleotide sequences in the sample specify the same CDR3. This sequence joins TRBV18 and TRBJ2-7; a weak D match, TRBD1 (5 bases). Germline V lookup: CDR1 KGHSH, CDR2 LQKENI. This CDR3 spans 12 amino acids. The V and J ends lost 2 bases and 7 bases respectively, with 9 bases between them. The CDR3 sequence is CASSPAGYEQYF. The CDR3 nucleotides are TGTGCCAGCTCACCAGCAGGGTATGAGCAGTACTTC.

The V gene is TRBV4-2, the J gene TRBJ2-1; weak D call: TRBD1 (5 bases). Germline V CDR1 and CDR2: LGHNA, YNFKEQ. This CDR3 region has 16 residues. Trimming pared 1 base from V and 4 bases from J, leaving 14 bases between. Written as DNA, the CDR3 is TGTGCCAGCAGCCAAGGACAGCTGAGCCGGTACAATGAGCAGTTCTTC. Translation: CASSQGQLSRYNEQFF.